These 17 T cell receptor beta chains share one sample of origin, sequenced in a study of radiation and T cells in renal cell carcinoma. Sample time point: baseline pretreatment blood. Treatment in this sample: 15 Gy SBRT to primary tumor, nephrectomy 4 weeks later. Sequenced by immunoSEQ multiplex PCR; TCRdb stores in-frame clones only, minus some. The data contain around 160,000 clones, about 87% of them singletons. The starting material was blood, obtained from a patient whose treatment included radiotherapy and nephrectomy. The origin of the receptors is a woman between 70 and 85 years old with renal cell carcinoma.

CDR3 coding DNA: TGTGCCAGCAGCTCCCCCTCTTCACCCCTCCACTTT. Its protein product is CASSSPSSPLHF. This chain joins TRBV7-2 and TRBJ1-6; D not resolved. The CDR3 has 12 amino acids. Germline V CDR1 and CDR2: SGHTA, FQGNSA. V was trimmed by 4 bases and J by 9 bases, leaving 7 bases between them.

DNA for the CDR3: TGTGCCAGCAGTTTCAGCGGGAGGGAGCAGTACTTC. It is translated as CASSFSGREQYF. V gene TRBV27 combines with J gene TRBJ2-7, with 9 nucleotides matching TRBD2. The CDR3 totals 12 residues. Germline lookup yields CDR1 MNHEY and CDR2 SMNVEV (reference sequence). Unmatched junction bases numbered 1, after V lost 3 bases and J lost 7 bases.

This clone has a single count. The rearrangement uses TRBV13 and TRBJ1-2; 7 bases align to TRBD1. This CDR3 spans 15 amino acids. Germline V CDR1 and CDR2: PRHDT, FYEKMQ (reference sequence). J was trimmed by 1 base and V by 5 bases; bases with no gene match: 7. CDR3 bases: TGTGCCAGCAGCAGGCCCCCAGGGGGTAACTATGGCTACACCTTC. Amino acids: CASSRPPGGNYGYTF.

The chain employs TRBV9 and TRBJ1-6; D gene unclear. V was cut by 3 bases and J by 6 bases, with 13 bases left in between. The CDR3 has 15 residues. CDR1 and CDR2 from the germline V gene are SGDLS and YYNGEE. The CDR3 sequence: CASSGVNMANSPLHF. The CDR3, as DNA: TGTGCCAGCAGCGGGGTAAACATGGCTAATTCACCCCTCCACTTT.

The chain uses TRBV19 and TRBJ1-6, with 11 bases matching TRBD1. CDR3 length: 19 residues. The trim removed 6 bases at V and 7 bases at J, leaving 17 bases unmatched. Looked up from germline, CDR1 is LNHDA and CDR2 is SQIVND (reference sequence). The CDR3 DNA sequence: TGTGCCAGTAGCTCTCTGATTGGACAGGGGGCAGCGGTCAATTCACCCCTCCACTTT. Translation gives CASSSLIGQGAAVNSPLHF.

The chain recombines TRBV19 with TRBJ1-2, with D uncertain. The CDR3 is 13 residues long. V was clipped by 2 bases and J by 9 bases, with 13 bases between them. Germline lookup yields CDR1 LNHDA and CDR2 SQIVND (reference sequence). CDR3 protein: CASSINGAQSYTF. CDR3 DNA: TGTGCCAGTAGTATAAATGGTGCCCAAAGCTACACCTTC.

The sample holds a few counts of this clone. In DNA, the CDR3 is TGTGCCAGCAGGATAGAAGTAAACAATCAGCCCCAGCATTTT. Protein product: CASRIEVNNQPQHF. The J gene is TRBJ1-5, the V gene TRBV6-1, with D unclear. CDR1 MNHNS and CDR2 SASEGT come from the germline V gene. The length of the CDR3 is 14 residues. Trimming pared 6 bases from V and 3 bases from J, leaving 12 bases between.

The rearrangement links TRBV11-2 to TRBJ2-1, with TRBD2 identical over 8 bases. Trimming took 4 bases from V and 8 from J; bases not matched to a gene: 10. CDR3 length: 15 residues. The germline V gene encodes CDR1 SGHAT and CDR2 FQNNGV. This CDR3 is CASSSSGGPRDEQFF. CDR3 DNA sequence: TGTGCCAGCAGCTCATCGGGGGGGCCAAGGGATGAGCAGTTCTTC.

This clone has only one observation. The chain has TRBV4-3 and TRBJ2-2, with 7 bases matching TRBD2. Germline V gene data show CDR1 as LGHNA and CDR2 as YSLEER. With V trimmed by 4 bases and J by 4 bases, 6 bases remained unmatched. CDR3 size: 15 residues. The CDR3 reads CASSPGLAVTGELFF. The CDR3, as DNA: TGCGCCAGCAGCCCCGGGCTAGCGGTCACCGGGGAGCTGTTTTTT.

The chain joins TRBV2 to TRBJ1-1; no definite D call. V shed 2 bases and J shed 7 bases, with 8 bases lying between them. The CDR3 has 12 residues. Germline-derived CDR1 and CDR2 are SNHLY and FYNNEI. CDR3 amino acids: CASSENVREAFF. The CDR3 nucleotides are TGTGCCAGCAGTGAAAACGTTCGTGAAGCTTTCTTT.

The V call is TRBV9, the J call TRBJ1-3; no clear D gene. Trimming removed 0 bases from V and 1 base from J, with 5 bases in between. This CDR3 is 14 amino acids long. Per the germline V gene, CDR1 is SGDLS and CDR2 is YYNGEE. CDR3 DNA: TGTGCCAGCAGCGTAGGGGTTTCTGGAAACACCATATATTTT. As protein: CASSVGVSGNTIYF.

This clone came up once. This chain joins TRBV6-1 and TRBJ2-7; no definite D call. V was trimmed by 5 bases and J by 3 bases, leaving 14 bases between them. Germline-derived CDR1 and CDR2 are MNHNS and SASEGT. The CDR3 has 14 residues. This chain's CDR3 is CASSPRTALYEQYF. The CDR3 nucleotides are TGTGCCAGCAGTCCACGGACGGCTCTCTACGAGCAGTACTTC.

The rearrangement joins TRBV6-4 to TRBJ2-1; the match to TRBD2 covers 16 bases. Trimming cost V 3 bases and J 4 bases; bases outside gene matches: 6. The CDR3 runs 18 residues. Germline values: CDR1 MRHNA, CDR2 SNTAGT. The CDR3: CASSERGLAGGPYNEQFF. As DNA, the CDR3 is TGTGCCAGCAGTGAAAGGGGACTAGCGGGGGGGCCTTACAATGAGCAGTTCTTC.

This clone was seen a single time. The rearrangement uses TRBV30 and TRBJ1-6, with 7 bases matching TRBD1. V lost 2 bases, J lost 6 bases, and 7 bases stayed unmatched. This CDR3 spans 15 amino acids. Per germline, CDR1 GTSNPN and CDR2 SVGIG (reference sequence). CDR3: CAWSPYRGFNSPLHF. CDR3 DNA: TGTGCCTGGAGTCCTTACAGGGGTTTTAATTCACCCCTCCACTTT.

The chain has TRBV4-1 and TRBJ1-2; unclear D gene. This CDR3 has 16 amino acids. V shed 8 bases and J shed 0 bases, with 19 bases lying between them. The germline V gene encodes CDR1 MGHRA and CDR2 YSYEKL. The CDR3 bases are TGCGCCAGCCGACCCTCGTCAGAGGTAGCTAACTATGGCTACACCTTC. Its translation: CASRPSSEVANYGYTF.

V gene TRBV6-1 combines with J gene TRBJ1-5; D might be TRBD1 (6 bases). V was shortened by 6 bases and J by 11 bases, with 20 bases between the two germline ends. CDR3 length equals 14 residues. The V gene's germline CDR1 is MNHNS and CDR2 SASEGT. CDR3 amino acids: CASRTDGVGGTQHF. DNA of the CDR3: TGTGCCAGCAGGACGGACGGTGTAGGGGGAACCCAGCATTTT.

The V call is TRBV6-1, the J call TRBJ2-7; no definite D call. V shed 7 bases and J shed 4 bases, with 11 bases lying between them. The CDR3 sequence is 12 residues long. Germline CDR1 MNHNS, CDR2 SASEGT. This chain's CDR3 is CASKDTLYEQYF. The CDR3 DNA reads as TGTGCCAGCAAGGATACGCTTTACGAGCAGTACTTC.